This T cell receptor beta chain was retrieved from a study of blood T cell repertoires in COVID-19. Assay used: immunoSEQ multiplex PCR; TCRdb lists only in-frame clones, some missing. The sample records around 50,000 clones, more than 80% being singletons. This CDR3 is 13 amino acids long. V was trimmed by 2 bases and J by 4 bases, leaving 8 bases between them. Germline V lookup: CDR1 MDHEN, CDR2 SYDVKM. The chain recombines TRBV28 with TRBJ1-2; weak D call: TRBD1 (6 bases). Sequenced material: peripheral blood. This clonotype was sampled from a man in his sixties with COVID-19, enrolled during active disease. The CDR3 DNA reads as TGTGCCAGCAGTTTAGGACAGACCTATGGCTACACCTTC. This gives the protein CASSLGQTYGYTF.